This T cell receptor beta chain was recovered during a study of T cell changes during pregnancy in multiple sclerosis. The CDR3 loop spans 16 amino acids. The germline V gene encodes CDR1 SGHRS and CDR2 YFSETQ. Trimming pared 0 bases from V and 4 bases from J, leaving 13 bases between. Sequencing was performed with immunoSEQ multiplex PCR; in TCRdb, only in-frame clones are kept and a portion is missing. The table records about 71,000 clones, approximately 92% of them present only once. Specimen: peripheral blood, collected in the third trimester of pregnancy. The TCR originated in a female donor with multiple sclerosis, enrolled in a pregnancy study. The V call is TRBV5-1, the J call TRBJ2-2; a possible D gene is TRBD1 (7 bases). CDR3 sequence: CASSLAEGAGTGELFF. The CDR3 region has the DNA TGCGCCAGCAGCTTGGCGGAGGGGGCCGGCACCGGGGAGCTGTTTTTT.